This TCR beta chain is drawn from a study of post-analysis software for immune sequencing data. Findings and caveats of the study: People with multiple sclerosis had a significantly lower normalized Chao1 diversity than controls did. In patients, TRBV5-6, TRBV5-1 and TRBV20-1 belonged to four or five TRBV segments found more frequently than in controls.

In this sample, this clonotype turned up a few times. Antigen: not known. This may arise from a read error, as a much more abundant clone is one base away. The CDR3 has 15 residues. The V gene end was trimmed by 3 bases and the J gene end by 7 bases; junction bases not matched to a gene: 11. The germline gives CDR1 SGHRS, CDR2 YFSETQ. Incorporated into the TCR beta cDNA libraries were unique molecular identifiers, which served to reduce PCR and sequencing biases. MiXCR was run by TCRdb on the PCR reads, yielding one entry per CDR3 protein. The sample consists of about 170,000 distinct CDR3 sequences, approximately 30% of them appearing once.

The sequenced material came from blood. The TCR was taken from a girl aged 5-17 years with multiple sclerosis. The chain is built from TRBV5-1 and TRBJ2-7; the match to TRBD1 covers 9 bases. Written as DNA, the CDR3 is TGCGCCAGCAGCTATGGGGACAGGGATAACAATGAGCAGTACTTC. Its translation: CASSYGDRDNNEQYF.